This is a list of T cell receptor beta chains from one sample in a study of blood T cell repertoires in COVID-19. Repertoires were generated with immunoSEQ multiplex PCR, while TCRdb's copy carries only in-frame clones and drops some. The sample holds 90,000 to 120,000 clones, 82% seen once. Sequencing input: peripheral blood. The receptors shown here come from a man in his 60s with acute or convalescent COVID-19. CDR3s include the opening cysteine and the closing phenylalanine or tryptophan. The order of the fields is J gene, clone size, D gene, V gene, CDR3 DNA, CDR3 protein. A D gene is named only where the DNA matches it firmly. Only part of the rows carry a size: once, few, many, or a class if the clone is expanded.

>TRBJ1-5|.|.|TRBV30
TGTGCCTGGAGTGCAGGATTCAATCAGCCCCAGCATTTT
CAWSAGFNQPQHF
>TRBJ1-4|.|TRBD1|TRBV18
TGTGCCAGCTCACCGACGACAGGGGGCGGTGAAAAACTGTTTTTT
CASSPTTGGGEKLFF
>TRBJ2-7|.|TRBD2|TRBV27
TGTGCCAGCAGTTCCCTAAACGGCCTAGCGGGGGTTTCCTACGAGCAGTACTTC
CASSSLNGLAGVSYEQYF
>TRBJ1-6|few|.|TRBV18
TGTGCCAGCTCACGAAGTACACAGGGCGTACCGAGCTCCTATAATTCACCCCTCCACTTT
CASSRSTQGVPSSYNSPLHF
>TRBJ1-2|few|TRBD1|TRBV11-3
TGTGCCAGCAGCTTACGAGGACAGGGCTTTTACTATGGCTACACCTTC
CASSLRGQGFYYGYTF
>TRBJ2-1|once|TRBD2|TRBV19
TGTGCCAGTAGTATCCGGACTAGCGGGAGATCAGTAAATGAGCAGTTCTTC
CASSIRTSGRSVNEQFF
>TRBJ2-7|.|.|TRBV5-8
TGTGCCAGCAGCCTTTTCTACTACGAGCAGTACTTC
CASSLFYYEQYF
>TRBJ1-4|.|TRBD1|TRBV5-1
TGCGCCAGCAGCTCCGGACAGGCGAGTAGGGCTAATGAAAAACTGTTTTTT
CASSSGQASRANEKLFF
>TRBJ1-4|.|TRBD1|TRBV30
TGTGCCTGGAGTGTTCAGACAGGGACGAACGAAAAACTGTTTTTT
CAWSVQTGTNEKLFF
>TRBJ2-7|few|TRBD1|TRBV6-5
TGTGCCAGCAGTTACTCGGGACAGGGCTACGAGCAGTACTTC
CASSYSGQGYEQYF
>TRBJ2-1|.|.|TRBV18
TGTGCCAGCGGGCGGGAAGGGTATGAGCAGTTCTTC
CASGREGYEQFF
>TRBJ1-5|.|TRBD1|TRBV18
TGTGCCAGCTCACCATATTACAGGGGAAATCAGCCCCAGCATTTT
CASSPYYRGNQPQHF
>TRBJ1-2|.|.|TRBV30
TGTGCCTGGAGGGACAGACTAAACTATGGCTACACCTTC
CAWRDRLNYGYTF
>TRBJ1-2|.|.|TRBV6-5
TGTGCCAGCAGTTACTCGAGGAGGGTAGCGGGAGATGGCTACACCTTC
CASSYSRRVAGDGYTF
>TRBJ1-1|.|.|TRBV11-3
TGTGCCAGCAGCTTGGAAGGGGCGGCTGAAGCTTTCTTT
CASSLEGAAEAFF
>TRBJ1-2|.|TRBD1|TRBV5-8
TGTGCCAGCAGCTTGGCCGGGACAGGGTTGTTTGGCTACACCTTC
CASSLAGTGLFGYTF
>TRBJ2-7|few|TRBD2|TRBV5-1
TGCGCCAGCAGCTTTAGCGGGAGGGACGAGCAGTACTTC
CASSFSGRDEQYF
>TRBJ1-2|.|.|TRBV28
TGTGCCAGCATCCTGACCCCTAAGGGGGATGGCTACACCTTC
CASILTPKGDGYTF
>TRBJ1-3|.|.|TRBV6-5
TGTGCCAGCTCAACGTCCGGGAGCTCTGGAAACACCATATATTTT
CASSTSGSSGNTIYF